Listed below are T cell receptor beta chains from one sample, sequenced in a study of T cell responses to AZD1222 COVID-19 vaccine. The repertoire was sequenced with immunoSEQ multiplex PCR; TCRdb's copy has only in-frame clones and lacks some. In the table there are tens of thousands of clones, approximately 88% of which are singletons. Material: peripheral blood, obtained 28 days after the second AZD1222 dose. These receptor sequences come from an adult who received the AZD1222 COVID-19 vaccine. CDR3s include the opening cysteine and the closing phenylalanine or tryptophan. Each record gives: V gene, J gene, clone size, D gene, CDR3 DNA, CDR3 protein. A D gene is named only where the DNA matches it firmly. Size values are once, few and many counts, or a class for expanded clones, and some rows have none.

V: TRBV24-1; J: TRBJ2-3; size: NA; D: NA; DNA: TGTGCCACCAGTGATGGGGCAGGAGGCACAGATACGCAGTATTTT; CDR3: CATSDGAGGTDTQYF
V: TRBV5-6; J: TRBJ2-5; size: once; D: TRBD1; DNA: TGTGCCAGCAGCCAGGAGCCTAACAGGGGAGAGACCCAGTACTTC; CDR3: CASSQEPNRGETQYF
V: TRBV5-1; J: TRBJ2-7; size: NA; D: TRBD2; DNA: TGCGCCAGCAGCTTGTCCGGGACTAGTTTTGAGCAGTACTTC; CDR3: CASSLSGTSFEQYF
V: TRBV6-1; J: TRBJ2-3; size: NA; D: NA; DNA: TGTGCCAGCAGTGAGAGCCTCCAGGGGGATACGCAGTATTTT; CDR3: CASSESLQGDTQYF
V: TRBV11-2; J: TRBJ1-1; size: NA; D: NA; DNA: TGTGCCAGCAGCTTAACCTTGGGTCTCCGCATGAACACTGAAGCTTTCTTT; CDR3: CASSLTLGLRMNTEAFF
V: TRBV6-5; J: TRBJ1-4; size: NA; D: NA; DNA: TGTGCCTCCCAAAGGACACCCAGTGAAAAACTGTTTTTT; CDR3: CASQRTPSEKLFF
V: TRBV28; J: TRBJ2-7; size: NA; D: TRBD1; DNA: TGTGCCAGCAGTACCCGGACAGGGGGCACGTACGAGCAGTACTTC; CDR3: CASSTRTGGTYEQYF
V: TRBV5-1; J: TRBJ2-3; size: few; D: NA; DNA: TGCGCCAGCAGCGACGGATACACAGATACGCAGTATTTT; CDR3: CASSDGYTDTQYF
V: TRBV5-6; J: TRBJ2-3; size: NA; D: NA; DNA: TGTGCCAGCAGCGGACAGAAGGGGACAGATACGCAGTATTTT; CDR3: CASSGQKGTDTQYF
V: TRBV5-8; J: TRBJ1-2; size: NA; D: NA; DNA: TGTGCCAGCAGCTTGGGGTTGGGTATGGCCCTTAATGGCTACACCTTC; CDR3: CASSLGLGMALNGYTF
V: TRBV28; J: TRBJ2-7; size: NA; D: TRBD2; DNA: TGTGCCAGCAGCCAATCGGGGGGGAGCTCCTACGAGCAGTACTTC; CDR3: CASSQSGGSSYEQYF